The text below deals with one T cell receptor beta chain. The antigen remains undetermined. TCRdb re-analysed the reads in MiXCR, keeping a single row per CDR3 protein. This repertoire shows about 39,000 distinct CDR3 sequences, about 12% found once; its top ten account for around 7.5%. The data were obtained in a study of type 1 regulatory T cells. In the study overall: T-allo10 is a Tr1-enriched, alloantigen-specific CD4 T cell product made in vitro. Study-level points and caveats: Compared with non-type 1 regulatory T cells, type 1 regulatory T cells showed a more restricted TCR repertoire.

This TCR was sampled from a human donor in good health. Sequencing input: cultured non-Tr1 T cells, either the whole culture or a sorted T cell fraction (not recorded which).

The CDR3 DNA is TGCGCCAGCAGCTTTGACGGTCCCCGCCCCACAGATACGCAGTATTTT. Protein sequence: CASSFDGPRPTDTQYF. The V call is TRBV5-1, the J call TRBJ2-3; D ambiguous. The V end lost 2 bases, the J end lost 2 bases, and 15 bases lay between the germline ends. This CDR3 has 16 amino acids. CDR1 is SGHRS and CDR2 is YFSETQ in the germline V gene.